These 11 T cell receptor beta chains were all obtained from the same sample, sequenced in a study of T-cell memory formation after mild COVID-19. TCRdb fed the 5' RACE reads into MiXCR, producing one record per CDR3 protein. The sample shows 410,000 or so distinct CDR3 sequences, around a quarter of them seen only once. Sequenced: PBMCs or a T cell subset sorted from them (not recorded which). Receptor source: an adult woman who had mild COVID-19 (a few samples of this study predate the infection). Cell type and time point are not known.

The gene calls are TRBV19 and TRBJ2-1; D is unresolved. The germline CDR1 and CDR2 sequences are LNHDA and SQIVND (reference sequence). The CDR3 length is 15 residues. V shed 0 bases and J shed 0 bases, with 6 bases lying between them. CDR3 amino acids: CASSIDSSSYNEQFF. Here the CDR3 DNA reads TGTGCCAGTAGTATAGACTCGAGCTCCTACAATGAGCAGTTCTTC.

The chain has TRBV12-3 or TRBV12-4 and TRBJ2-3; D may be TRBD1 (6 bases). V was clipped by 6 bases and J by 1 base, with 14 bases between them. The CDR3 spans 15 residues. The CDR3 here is CASRLGGARTDTQYF. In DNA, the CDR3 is TGTGCCAGCAGGCTAGGGGGAGCACGCACAGATACGCAGTATTTT.

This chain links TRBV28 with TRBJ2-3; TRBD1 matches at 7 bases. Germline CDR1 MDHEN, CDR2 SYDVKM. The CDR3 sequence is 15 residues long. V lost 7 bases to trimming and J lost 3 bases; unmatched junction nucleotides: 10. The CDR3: CASIEGARLTDTQYF. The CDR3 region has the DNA TGTGCCAGCATAGAGGGGGCGAGACTGACAGATACGCAGTATTTT.

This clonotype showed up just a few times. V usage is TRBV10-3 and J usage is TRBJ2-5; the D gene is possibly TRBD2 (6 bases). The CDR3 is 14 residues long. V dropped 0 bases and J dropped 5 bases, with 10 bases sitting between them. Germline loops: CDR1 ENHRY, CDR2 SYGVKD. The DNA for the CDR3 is TGTGCCATCAGTGAGTCGAACCGGGGGGAGACCCAGTACTTC. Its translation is CAISESNRGETQYF.

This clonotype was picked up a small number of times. The CDR3 sequence: CASSVGVREDEQFF. The CDR3 DNA reads as TGTGCCAGCAGCGTAGGGGTCAGGGAGGATGAGCAGTTCTTC. The chain is built from TRBV9 and TRBJ2-1; possible D gene TRBD2, 6 bases. The CDR3 totals 14 residues. Germline CDR1 and CDR2: SGDLS and YYNGEE. Trimming shortened V by 0 bases and J by 8 bases, and 12 bases separated the two germline ends.

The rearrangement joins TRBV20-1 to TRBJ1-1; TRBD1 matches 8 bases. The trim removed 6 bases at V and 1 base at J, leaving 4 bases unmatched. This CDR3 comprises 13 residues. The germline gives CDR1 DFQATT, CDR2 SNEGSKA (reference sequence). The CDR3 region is CSATGGANTEAFF. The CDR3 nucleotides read TGCAGTGCCACAGGGGGGGCGAACACTGAAGCTTTCTTT.

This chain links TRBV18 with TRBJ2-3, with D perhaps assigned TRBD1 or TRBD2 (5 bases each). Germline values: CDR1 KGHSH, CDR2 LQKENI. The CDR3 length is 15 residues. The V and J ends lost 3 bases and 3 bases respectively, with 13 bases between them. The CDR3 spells CASSPRDRRTDTQYF. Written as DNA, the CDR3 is TGTGCCAGCTCACCTCGGGACCGTAGGACAGATACGCAGTATTTT.

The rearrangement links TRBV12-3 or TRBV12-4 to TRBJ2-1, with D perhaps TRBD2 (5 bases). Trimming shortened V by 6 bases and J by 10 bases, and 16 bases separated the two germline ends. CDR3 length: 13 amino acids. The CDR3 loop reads CASRPVRGWEQFF. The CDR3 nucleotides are TGTGCCAGCAGGCCCGTACGGGGTTGGGAGCAGTTCTTC.

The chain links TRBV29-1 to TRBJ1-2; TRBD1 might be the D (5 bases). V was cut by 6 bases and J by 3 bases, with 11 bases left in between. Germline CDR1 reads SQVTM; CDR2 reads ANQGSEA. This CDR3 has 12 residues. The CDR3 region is CSVQDSDYGYTF. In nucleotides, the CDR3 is TGCAGCGTCCAAGACAGCGACTATGGCTACACCTTC.

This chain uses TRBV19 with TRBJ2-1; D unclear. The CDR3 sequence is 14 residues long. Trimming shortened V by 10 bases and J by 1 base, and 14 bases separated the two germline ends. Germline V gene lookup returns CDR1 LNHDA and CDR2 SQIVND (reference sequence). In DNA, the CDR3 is TGTGCCACCGTCGACTCCCCGTCCTACAATGAGCAGTTCTTC. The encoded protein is CATVDSPSYNEQFF.

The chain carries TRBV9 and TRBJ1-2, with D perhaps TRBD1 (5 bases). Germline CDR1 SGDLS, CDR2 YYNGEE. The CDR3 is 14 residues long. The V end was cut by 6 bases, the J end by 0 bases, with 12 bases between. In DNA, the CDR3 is TGTGCCAGCAACGGTTGGGGCCCTAACTATGGCTACACCTTC. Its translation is CASNGWGPNYGYTF.